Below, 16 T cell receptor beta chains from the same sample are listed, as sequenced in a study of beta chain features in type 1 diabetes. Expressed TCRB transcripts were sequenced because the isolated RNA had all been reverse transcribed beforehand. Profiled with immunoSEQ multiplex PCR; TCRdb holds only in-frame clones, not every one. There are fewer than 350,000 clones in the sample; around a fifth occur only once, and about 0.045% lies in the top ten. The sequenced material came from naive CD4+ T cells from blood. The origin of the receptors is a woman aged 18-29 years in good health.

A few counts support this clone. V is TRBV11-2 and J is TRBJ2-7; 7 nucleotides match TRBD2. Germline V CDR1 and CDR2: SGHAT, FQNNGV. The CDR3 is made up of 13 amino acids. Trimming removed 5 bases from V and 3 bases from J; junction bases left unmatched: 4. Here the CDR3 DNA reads TGTGCCAGCAGCACGGGGGGAATCTACGAGCAGTACTTC. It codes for CASSTGGIYEQYF.

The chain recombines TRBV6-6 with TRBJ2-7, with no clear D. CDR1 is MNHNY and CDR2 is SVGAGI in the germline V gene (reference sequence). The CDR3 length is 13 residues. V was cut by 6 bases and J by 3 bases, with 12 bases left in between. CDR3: CASSPRVGYEQYF. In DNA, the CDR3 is TGTGCCAGCAGCCCCCGGGTGGGCTACGAGCAGTACTTC.

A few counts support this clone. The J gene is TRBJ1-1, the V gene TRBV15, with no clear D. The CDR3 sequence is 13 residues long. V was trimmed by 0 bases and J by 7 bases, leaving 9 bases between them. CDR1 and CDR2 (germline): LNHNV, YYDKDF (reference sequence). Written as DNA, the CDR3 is TGTGCCACCAGCAGAGATGGGCAGAATGAAGCTTTCTTT. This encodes CATSRDGQNEAFF.

The DNA for the CDR3 is TGTGCCAGCAGTGAGGGACAGGGGAATGAAAAACTGTTTTTT. Amino acids: CASSEGQGNEKLFF. V is TRBV25-1 and J is TRBJ1-4; 10 positions match TRBD1. This CDR3 contains 14 residues. V lost 3 bases, J lost 5 bases, and 0 bases stayed unmatched. In germline, CDR1 is MGHDK, CDR2 SYGVNS. The full variable domain, in which reference TRBV25-1 and TRBJ1-4 provide the parts outside the CDR3, is EADIYQTPRYLVIGTGKKITLECSQTMGHDKMYWYQQDPGMELHLIHYSYGVNSTEKGDLSSESTVSRIRTEHFPLTLESARPSHTSQYLCASSEGQGNEKLFFGSGTQLSVL.

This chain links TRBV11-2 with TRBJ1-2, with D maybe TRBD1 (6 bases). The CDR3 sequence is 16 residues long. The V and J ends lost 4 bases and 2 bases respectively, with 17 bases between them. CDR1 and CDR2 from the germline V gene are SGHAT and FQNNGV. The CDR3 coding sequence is TGTGCCAGCAGCTCGGACAGTTGGTGGGGCAACTATGGCTACACCTTC. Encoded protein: CASSSDSWWGNYGYTF.

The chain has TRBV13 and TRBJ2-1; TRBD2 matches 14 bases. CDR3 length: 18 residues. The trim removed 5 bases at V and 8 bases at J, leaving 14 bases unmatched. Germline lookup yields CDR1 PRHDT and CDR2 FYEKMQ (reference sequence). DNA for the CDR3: TGTGCCAGCAGCCCAGAGGGACTAGCGGGAGCCAGTCGGTATGAGCAGTTCTTC. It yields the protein CASSPEGLAGASRYEQFF.

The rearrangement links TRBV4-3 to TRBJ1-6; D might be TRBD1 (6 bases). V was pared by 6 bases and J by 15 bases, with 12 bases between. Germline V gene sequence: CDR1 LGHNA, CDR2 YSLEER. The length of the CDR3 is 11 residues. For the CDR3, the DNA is TGCGCCAGCAGGGGAGGGGGAGACCTCCACTTT. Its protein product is CASRGGGDLHF.

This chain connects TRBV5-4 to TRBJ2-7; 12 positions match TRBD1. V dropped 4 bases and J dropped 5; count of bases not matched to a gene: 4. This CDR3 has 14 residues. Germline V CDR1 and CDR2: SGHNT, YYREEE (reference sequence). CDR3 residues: CASSGDRGLNEQYF. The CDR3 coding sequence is TGTGCCAGCAGCGGGGACAGGGGGCTCAACGAGCAGTACTTC.

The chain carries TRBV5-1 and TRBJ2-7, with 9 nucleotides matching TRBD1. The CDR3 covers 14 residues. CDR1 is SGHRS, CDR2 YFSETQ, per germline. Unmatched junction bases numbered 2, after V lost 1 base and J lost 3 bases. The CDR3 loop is CASSLWDRVYEQYF. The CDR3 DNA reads TGCGCCAGCAGCTTGTGGGACAGGGTCTACGAGCAGTACTTC. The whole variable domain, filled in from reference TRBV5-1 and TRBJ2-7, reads KAGVTQTPRYLIKTRGQQVTLSCSPISGHRSVSWYQQTPGQGLQFLFEYFSETQRNKGNFPGRFSGRQFSNSRSEMNVSTLELGDSALYLCASSLWDRVYEQYFGPGTRLTVT.

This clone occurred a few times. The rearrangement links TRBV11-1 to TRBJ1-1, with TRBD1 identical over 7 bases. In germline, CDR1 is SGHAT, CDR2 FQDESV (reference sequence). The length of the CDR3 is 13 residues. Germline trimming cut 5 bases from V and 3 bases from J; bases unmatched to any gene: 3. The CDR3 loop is CASSKDRDTEAFF. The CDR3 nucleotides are TGTGCCAGCAGCAAAGACAGGGACACTGAAGCTTTCTTT.

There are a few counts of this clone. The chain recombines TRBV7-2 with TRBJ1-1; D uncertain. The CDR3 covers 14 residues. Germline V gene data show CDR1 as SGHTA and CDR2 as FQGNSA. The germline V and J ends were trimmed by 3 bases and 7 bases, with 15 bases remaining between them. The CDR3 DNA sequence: TGTGCCAGCAGCTTTCCGGAAGCAGGAGGTGAAGCTTTCTTT. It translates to CASSFPEAGGEAFF.

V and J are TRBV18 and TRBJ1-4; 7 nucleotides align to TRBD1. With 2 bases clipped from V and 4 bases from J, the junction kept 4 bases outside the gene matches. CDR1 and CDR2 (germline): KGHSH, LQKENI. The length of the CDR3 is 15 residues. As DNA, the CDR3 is TGTGCCAGCTCACCAAATGGGGACAGTAATGAAAAACTGTTTTTT. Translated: CASSPNGDSNEKLFF.

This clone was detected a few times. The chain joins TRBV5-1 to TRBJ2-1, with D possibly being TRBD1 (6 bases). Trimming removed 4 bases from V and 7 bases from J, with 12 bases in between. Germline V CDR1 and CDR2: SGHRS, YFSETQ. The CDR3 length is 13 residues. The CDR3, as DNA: TGCGCCAGCAGCGTAACCAGGGGAAATGAGCAGTTCTTC. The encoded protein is CASSVTRGNEQFF.

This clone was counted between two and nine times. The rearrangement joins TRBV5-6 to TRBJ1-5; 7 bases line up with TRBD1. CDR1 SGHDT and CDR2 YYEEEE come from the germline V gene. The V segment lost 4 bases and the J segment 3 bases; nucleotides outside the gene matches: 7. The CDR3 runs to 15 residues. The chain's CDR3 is CASSPGQVHNQPQHF. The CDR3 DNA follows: TGTGCCAGCAGCCCTGGACAGGTCCACAATCAGCCCCAGCATTTT.

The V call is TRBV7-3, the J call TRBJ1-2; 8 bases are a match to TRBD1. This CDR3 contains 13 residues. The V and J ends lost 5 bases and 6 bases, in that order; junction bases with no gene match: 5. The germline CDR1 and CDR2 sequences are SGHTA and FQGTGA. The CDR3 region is CASSLDRDHGYTF. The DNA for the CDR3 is TGTGCCAGCAGCCTGGACAGGGACCATGGCTACACCTTC.

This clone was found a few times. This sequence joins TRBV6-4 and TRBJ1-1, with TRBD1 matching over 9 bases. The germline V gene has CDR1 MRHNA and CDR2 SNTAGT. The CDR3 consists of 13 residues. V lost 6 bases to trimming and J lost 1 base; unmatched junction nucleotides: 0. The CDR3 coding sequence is TGTGCCAGCAGACAGGGGGCGAACACTGAAGCTTTCTTT. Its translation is CASRQGANTEAFF.